The source of this T cell receptor (beta chain) is a study of Tregs in tolerant kidney transplant recipients (dated by TCRdb to about 2019). About the study as a whole: Before combined kidney and bone marrow transplantation, this study identified donor-specific regulatory T cells using TCRbeta sequencing and then followed those same cells after transplant. In 3 healthy controls, several methods of expanding Tregs specific for an allogeneic donor were compared by TCRbeta repertoire sequencing.

The research as a whole found: The study was constrained by small patient numbers, and validation of the findings is required in larger populations and under other immunosuppression protocols. Expanding Tregs with activated donor B cells appeared to identify the most biologically relevant and donor-specific TCRbeta repertoire. Biological reproducibility was not examined directly, but technical replication error appeared to be minimal.

For TCRbeta CDR3 sequencing, genomic DNA was extracted from sorted cells using the QIAGEN DNeasy Blood and Tissue Kit. High-throughput TCRbeta CDR3 sequencing was carried out commercially through immunoSEQ, with PCR amplification with bias correction and internal controls included. On the study's bioinformatics: Unique productive TCRbeta sequences were defined by CDR3 nucleotide sequence where primers matched, and otherwise by CDR3 amino acid sequence together with Vbeta and Jbeta genes. To correct sorting error, sequences shared between sorted populations at a frequency ratio of 2:1 or less were removed; the rest were assigned to the higher population. Sequences were defined as donor-reactive when expanded at least 5-fold in CFSE-low cells versus unstimulated cells and present at a frequency of at least 0.01% in CFSE-low cells. Jensen-Shannon divergence, calculated on the top 100 TCRbeta sequences ranked by frequency, was used to quantify repertoire divergence. For samples with multiple sequencing runs, sorting error was corrected separately for each run before the runs were pooled. TCRdb obtained this table from immuneACCESS and retained in-frame rearrangements with V and J assigned. These tables miss some clones; where compared with another copy, unresolved V genes account for less than half of the shortfall, and the remainder is unexplained. The D gene and trimming were derived from the DNA, and the V and J assignments and clone size from that table. For this sample the table gives hundreds of thousands of clones, of which about 80% were detected only once. About 0.64% of the sample is held by the ten biggest clonotypes.

About this clone itself: Its antigen is still unknown. The record has no base qualities; no much larger clone is one base away. The same CDR3 can be traced to other DNA sequences in this sample.

Thawed PBMCs were FACS-sorted into unstimulated Tregs (CD4+CD25+CD127-), CD4+ non-Tregs (CD4+CD25-), CD4 cells and CD8 cells. Healthy control blood came either as purchased buffy coats or from healthy volunteers. Healthy control blood was processed by Ficoll density gradient to PBMCs and cryopreserved; patient PBMCs were collected before and after transplant. Here V drops 5 bases and J drops 5 bases, and the junction holds 16 bases not matched to any gene. From the germline V gene (reference sequence), CDR1 is SEHNR and CDR2 is FQNEAQ. The CDR3, cysteine through phenylalanine, is 17 amino acids long. The kept DNA is CDR3 alone, 51 bases in frame from the first base.

This chain is built from TRBV7-9 and TRBJ1-2, with 8 bases matching TRBD1. Sequencing used CD4+ T cells from blood. The origin of this receptor is a human donor in good health. The base sequence is TGTGCCAGCAGCGCGGCAGGGGGCCGTGGGGGACCGTATGGCTACACCTTC. Protein translation: CASSAAGGRGGPYGYTF. The full variable domain, with segments outside the CDR3 supplied by the reference TRBV7-9 and TRBJ1-2 proteins, appears as DTGVSQNPRHKITKRGQNVTFRCDPISEHNRLYWYRQTLGQGPEFLTYFQNEAQLEKSRLLSDRFSAERPKGSFSTLEIQRTEQGDSAMYLCASSAAGGRGGPYGYTFGSGTRLTVV.